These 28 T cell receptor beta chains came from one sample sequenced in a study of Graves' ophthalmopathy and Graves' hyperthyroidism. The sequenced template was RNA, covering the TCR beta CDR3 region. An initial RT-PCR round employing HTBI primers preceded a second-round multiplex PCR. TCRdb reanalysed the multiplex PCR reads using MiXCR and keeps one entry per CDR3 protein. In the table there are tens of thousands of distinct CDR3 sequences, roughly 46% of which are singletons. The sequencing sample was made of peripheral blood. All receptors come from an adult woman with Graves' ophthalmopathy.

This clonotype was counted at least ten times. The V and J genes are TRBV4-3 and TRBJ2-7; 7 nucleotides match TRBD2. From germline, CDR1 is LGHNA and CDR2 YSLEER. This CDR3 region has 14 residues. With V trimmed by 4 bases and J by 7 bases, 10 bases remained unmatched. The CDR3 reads CASSLALGRGEQYF. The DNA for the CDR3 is TGCGCCAGCAGCCTAGCATTGGGGAGGGGAGAGCAGTACTTC.

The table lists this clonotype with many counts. The CDR3 DNA follows: TGTGCCAGCAAACCGCAACTAGCGGGAGGCCCAGATACGCAGTATTTT. As protein: CASKPQLAGGPDTQYF. The chain couples TRBV9 to TRBJ2-3, with 12 bases fitting TRBD2. V lost 6 bases to trimming and J lost 4 bases; unmatched junction nucleotides: 9. The V gene's germline CDR1 is SGDLS and CDR2 YYNGEE. This CDR3 contains 16 residues.

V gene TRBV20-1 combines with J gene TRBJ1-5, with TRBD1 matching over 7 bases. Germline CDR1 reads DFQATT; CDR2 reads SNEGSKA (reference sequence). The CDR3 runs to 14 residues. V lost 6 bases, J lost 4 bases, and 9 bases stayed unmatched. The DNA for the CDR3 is TGCAGTGCCAGCAGTCCAGGGGGAAATCAGCCCCAGCATTTT. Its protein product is CSASSPGGNQPQHF.

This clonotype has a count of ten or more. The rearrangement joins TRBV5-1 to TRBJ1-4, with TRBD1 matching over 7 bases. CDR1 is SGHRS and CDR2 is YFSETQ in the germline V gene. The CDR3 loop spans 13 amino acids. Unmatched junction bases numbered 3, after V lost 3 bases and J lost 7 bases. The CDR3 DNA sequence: TGCGCCAGCAGCTGGGACAGAACTGAAAAACTGTTTTTT. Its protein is CASSWDRTEKLFF.

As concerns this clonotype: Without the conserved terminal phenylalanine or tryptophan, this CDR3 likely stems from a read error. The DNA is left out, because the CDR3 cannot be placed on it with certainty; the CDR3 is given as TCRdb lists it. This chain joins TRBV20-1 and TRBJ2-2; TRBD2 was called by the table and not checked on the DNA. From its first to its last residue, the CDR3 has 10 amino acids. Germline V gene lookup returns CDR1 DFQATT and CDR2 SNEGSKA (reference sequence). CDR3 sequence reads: CSAPSSGRVE.

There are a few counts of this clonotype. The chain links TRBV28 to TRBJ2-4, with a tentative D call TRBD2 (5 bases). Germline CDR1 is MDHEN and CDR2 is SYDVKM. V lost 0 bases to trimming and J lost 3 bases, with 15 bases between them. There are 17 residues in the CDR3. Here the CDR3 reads CASSLWGEGTGKNIQYF. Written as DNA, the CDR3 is TGTGCCAGCAGTTTATGGGGAGAGGGCACGGGCAAAAACATTCAGTACTTC.

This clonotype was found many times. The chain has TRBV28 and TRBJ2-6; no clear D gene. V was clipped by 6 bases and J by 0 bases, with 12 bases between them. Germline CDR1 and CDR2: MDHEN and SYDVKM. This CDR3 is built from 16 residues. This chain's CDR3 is CASSPLEVSGANVLTF. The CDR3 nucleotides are TGTGCCAGCAGCCCCTTAGAGGTCTCTGGGGCCAACGTCCTGACTTTC.

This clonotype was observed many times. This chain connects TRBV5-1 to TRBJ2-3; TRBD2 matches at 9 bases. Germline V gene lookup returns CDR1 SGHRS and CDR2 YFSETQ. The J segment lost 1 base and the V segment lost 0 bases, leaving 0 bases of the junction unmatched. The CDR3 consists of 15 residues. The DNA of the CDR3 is TGCGCCAGCAGCTTGGTAGCGGGAGGCACAGATACGCAGTATTTT. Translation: CASSLVAGGTDTQYF.

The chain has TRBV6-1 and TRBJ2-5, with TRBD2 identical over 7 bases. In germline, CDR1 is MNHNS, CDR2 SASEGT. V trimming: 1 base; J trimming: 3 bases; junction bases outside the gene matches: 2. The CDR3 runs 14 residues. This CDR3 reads CASSEVAGKETQYF. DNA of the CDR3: TGTGCCAGCAGTGAAGTAGCGGGTAAAGAGACCCAGTACTTC.

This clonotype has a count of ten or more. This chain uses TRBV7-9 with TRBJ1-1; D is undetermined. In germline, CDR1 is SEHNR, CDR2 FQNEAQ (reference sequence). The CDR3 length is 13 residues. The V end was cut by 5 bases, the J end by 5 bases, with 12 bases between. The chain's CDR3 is CASSRLFDTEAFF. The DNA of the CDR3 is TGTGCCAGCAGCCGATTATTCGATACTGAAGCTTTCTTT.

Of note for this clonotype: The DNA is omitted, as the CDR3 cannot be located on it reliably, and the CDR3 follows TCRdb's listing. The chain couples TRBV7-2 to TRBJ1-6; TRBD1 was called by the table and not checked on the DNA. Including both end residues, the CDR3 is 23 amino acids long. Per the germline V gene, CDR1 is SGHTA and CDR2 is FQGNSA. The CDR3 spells CASSFYICSARDDERGENSPLHF.

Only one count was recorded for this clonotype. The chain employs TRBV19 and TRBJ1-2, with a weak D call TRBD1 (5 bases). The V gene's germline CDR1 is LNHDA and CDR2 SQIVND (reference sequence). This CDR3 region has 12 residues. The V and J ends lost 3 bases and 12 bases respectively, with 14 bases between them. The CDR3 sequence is CASSMGLSGNTF. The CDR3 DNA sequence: TGTGCCAGTAGTATGGGGCTCTCTGGAAACACCTTC. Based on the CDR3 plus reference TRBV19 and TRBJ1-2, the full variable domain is DGGITQSPKYLFRKEGQNVTLSCEQNLNHDAMYWYRQDPGQGLRLIYYSQIVNDFQKGDIAEGYSVSREKKESFPLTVTSAQKNPTAFYLCASSMGLSGNTFGSGTRLTVV.

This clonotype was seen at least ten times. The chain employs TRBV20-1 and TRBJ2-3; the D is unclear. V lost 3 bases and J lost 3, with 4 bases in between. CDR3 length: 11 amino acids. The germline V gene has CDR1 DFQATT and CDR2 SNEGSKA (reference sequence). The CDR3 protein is CSARGTDTQYF. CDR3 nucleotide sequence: TGCAGTGCTAGGGGAACAGATACGCAGTATTTT.

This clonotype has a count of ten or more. The CDR3 here is CASSSRDRGFTGELFF. CDR3 sequence (DNA): TGTGCCAGCAGTTCCCGGGACAGGGGTTTTACCGGGGAGCTGTTTTTT. The chain uses TRBV7-2 and TRBJ2-2; 10 bases match TRBD1. The CDR3 is 16 amino acids. With 6 bases clipped from V and 5 bases from J, the junction kept 9 bases outside the gene matches. Germline CDR1 reads SGHTA; CDR2 reads FQGNSA.

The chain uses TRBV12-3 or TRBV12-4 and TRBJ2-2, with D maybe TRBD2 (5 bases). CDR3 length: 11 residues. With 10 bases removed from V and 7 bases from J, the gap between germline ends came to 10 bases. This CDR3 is CATRGGGELFF. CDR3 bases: TGTGCCACGAGAGGAGGCGGGGAGCTGTTTTTT.

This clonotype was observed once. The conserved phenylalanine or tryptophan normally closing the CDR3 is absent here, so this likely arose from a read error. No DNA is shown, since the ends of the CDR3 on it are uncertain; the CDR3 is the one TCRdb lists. The CDR3 reads CASSYGPNTEALL. The chain joins TRBV7-3 to TRBJ1-1. The CDR3 is made up of 13 amino acids, end residues included. Germline CDR1 and CDR2: SGHTA and FQGTGA.

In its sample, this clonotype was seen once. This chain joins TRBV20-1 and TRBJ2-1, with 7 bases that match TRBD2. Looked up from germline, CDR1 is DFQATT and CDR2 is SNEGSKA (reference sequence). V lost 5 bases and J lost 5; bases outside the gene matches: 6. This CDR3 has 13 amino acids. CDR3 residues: CSASSGTHNEQFF. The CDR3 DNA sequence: TGCAGTGCTTCCAGCGGGACCCACAATGAGCAGTTCTTC.

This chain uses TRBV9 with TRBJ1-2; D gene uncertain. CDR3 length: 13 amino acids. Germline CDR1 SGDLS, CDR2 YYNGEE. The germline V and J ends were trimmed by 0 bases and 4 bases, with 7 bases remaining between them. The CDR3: CASSVGTGYGYTF. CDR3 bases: TGTGCCAGCAGCGTAGGCACCGGCTATGGCTACACCTTC.

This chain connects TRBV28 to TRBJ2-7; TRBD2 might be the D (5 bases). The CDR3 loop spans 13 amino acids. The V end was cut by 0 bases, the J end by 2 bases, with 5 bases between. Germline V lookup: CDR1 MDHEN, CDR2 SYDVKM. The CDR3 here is CASSLCGTYEQYF. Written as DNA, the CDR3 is TGTGCCAGCAGTTTATGCGGGACCTACGAGCAGTACTTC.

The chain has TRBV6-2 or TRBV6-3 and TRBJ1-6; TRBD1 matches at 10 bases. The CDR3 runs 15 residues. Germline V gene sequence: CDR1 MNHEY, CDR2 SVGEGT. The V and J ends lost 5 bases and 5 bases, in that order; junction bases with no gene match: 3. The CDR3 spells CASSEGTGDNSPLHF. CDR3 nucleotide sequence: TGTGCCAGCAGTGAGGGGACAGGGGATAATTCACCCCTCCACTTT.

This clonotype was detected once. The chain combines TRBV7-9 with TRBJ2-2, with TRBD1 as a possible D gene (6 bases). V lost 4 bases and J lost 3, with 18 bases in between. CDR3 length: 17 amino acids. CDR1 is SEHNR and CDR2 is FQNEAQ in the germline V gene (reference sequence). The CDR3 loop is CASSSWPQGIDTGELFF. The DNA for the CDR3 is TGTGCCAGCAGCTCCTGGCCCCAGGGGATCGACACCGGGGAGCTGTTTTTT. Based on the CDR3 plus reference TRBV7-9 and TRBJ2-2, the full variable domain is DTGVSQNPRHKITKRGQNVTFRCDPISEHNRLYWYRQTLGQGPEFLTYFQNEAQLEKSRLLSDRFSAERPKGSFSTLEIQRTEQGDSAMYLCASSSWPQGIDTGELFFGEGSRLTVL.

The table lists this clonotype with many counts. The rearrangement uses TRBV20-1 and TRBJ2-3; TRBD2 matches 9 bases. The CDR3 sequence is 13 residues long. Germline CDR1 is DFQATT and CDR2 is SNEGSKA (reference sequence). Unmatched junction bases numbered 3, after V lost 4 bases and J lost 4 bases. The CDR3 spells CSATSGTPDTQYF. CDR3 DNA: TGCAGTGCTACTAGCGGGACACCAGATACGCAGTATTTT.

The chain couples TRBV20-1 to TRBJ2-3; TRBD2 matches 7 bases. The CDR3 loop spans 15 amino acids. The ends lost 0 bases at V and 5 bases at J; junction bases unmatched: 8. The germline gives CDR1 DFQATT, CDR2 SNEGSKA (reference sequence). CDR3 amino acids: CSARDGRVEGDTQYF. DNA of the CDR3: TGCAGTGCTAGAGATGGGAGGGTTGAAGGAGATACGCAGTATTTT.

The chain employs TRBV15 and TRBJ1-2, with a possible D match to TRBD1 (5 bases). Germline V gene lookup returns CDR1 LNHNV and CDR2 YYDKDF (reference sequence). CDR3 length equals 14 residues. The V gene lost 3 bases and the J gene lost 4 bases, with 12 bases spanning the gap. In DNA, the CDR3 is TGTGCCACCAGCAGGGGTGACAGACCCTATGGCTACACCTTC. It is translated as CATSRGDRPYGYTF.

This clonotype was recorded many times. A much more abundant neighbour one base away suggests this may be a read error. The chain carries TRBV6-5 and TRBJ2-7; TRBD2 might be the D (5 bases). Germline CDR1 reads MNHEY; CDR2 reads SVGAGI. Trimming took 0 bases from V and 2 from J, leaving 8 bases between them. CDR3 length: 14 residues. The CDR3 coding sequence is TGTGCCAGCAGTTACTCGTACGGGGCCTACGAGCAGTACTTC. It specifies CASSYSYGAYEQYF.

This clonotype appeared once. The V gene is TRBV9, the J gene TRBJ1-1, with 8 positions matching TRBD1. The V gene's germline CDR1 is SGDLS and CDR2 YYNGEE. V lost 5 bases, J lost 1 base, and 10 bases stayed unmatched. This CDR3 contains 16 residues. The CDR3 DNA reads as TGTGCCAGCAGTTCCGGACAGGGTAATAGGAACACTGAAGCTTTCTTT. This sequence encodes CASSSGQGNRNTEAFF.

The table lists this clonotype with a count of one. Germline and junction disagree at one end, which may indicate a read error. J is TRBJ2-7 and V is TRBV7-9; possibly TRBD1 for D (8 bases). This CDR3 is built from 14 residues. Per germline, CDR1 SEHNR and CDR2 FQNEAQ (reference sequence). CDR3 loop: CASSLEQGGYEQYF. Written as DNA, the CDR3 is TGCGCCAGCAGTCTTGAACAGGGGGGGTACGAGCAGTACTTC.

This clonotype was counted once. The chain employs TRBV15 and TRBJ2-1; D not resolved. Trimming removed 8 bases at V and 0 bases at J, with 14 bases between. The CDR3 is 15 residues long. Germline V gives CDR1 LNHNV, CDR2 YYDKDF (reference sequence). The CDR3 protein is CATQAVPNSYNEQFF. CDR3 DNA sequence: TGTGCCACCCAAGCAGTTCCCAACTCCTACAATGAGCAGTTCTTC.